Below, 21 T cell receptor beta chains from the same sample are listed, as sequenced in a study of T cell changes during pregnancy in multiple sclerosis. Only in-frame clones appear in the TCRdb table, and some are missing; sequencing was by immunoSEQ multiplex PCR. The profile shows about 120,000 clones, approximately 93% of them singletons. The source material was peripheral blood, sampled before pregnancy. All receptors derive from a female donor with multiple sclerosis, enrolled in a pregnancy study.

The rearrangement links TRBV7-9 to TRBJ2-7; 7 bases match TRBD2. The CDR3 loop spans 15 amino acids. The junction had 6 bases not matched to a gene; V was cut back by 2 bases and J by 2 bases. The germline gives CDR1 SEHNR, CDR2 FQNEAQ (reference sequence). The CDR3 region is CASSLSGTKPYEQYF. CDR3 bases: TGTGCCAGCAGCTTATCCGGGACTAAACCCTACGAGCAGTACTTC.

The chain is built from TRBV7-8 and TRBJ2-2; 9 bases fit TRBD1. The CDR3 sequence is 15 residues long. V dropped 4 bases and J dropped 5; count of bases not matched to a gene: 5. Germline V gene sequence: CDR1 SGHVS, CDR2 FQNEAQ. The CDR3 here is CASSSRQGVTGELFF. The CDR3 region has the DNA TGTGCCAGCAGCTCACGACAGGGGGTAACCGGGGAGCTGTTTTTT.

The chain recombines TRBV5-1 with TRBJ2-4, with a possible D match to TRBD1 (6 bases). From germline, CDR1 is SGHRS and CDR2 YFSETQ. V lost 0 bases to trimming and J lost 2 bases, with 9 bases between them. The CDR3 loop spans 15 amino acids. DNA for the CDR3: TGCGCCAGCAGCTTGGACAGGGTGACCAAAAACATTCAGTACTTC. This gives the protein CASSLDRVTKNIQYF.

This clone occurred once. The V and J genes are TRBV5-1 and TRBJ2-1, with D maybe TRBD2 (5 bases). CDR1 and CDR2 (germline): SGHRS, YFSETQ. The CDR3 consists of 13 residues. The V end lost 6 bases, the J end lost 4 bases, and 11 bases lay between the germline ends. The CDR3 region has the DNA TGCGCCAGCAAGCCCTCGGGGTACAATGAGCAGTTCTTC. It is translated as CASKPSGYNEQFF.

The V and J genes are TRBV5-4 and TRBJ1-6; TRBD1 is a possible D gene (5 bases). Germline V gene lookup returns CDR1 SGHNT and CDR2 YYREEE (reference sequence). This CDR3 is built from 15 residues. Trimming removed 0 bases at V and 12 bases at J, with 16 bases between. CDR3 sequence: CASSLGPGVGGPLHF. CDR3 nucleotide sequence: TGTGCCAGCAGCTTGGGTCCTGGGGTCGGGGGACCCCTCCACTTT.

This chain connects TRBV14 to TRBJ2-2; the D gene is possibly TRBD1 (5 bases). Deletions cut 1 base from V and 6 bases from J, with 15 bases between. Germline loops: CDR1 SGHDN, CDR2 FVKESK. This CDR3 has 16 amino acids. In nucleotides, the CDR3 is TGTGCCAGCAGCCAAGTTAAGGGGTTTAAGTCCGGGGAGCTGTTTTTT. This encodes CASSQVKGFKSGELFF.

The CDR3 DNA follows: TGTGCCAGCAGTCCCTTCTCCCGGGGGGAGACCCAGTACTTC. Its protein is CASSPFSRGETQYF. This rearrangement joins TRBV6-5 to TRBJ2-5; perhaps TRBD2 as D (6 bases). The germline V gene encodes CDR1 MNHEY and CDR2 SVGAGI. The CDR3 is 14 amino acids. V was pared by 5 bases and J by 5 bases, with 15 bases between.

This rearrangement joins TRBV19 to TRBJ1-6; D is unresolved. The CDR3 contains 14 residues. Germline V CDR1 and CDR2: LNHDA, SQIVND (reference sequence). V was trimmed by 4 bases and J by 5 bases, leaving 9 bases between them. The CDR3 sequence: CASSNTFNNSPLHF. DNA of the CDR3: TGTGCCAGTAGTAACACCTTTAATAATTCACCCCTCCACTTT.

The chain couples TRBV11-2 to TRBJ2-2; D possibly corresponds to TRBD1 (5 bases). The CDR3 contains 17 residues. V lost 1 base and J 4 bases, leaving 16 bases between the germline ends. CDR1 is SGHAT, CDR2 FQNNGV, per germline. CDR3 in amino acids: CASSLGTPWASTGELFF. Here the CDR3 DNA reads TGTGCCAGCAGCTTAGGGACACCGTGGGCCAGCACCGGGGAGCTGTTTTTT.

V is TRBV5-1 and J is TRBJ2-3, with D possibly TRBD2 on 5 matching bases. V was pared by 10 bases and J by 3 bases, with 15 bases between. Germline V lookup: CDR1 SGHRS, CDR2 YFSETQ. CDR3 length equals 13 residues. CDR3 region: CACSGYLTDTQYF. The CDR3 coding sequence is TGCGCCTGCTCGGGGTACTTGACAGATACGCAGTATTTT.

CDR3 protein: CASTRDRLYGYTF. The CDR3 DNA sequence: TGTGCCAGTACGAGGGACAGGCTCTATGGCTACACCTTC. The chain recombines TRBV19 with TRBJ1-2, with 8 bases lining up with TRBD1. In germline, CDR1 is LNHDA, CDR2 SQIVND (reference sequence). V lost 7 bases to trimming and J lost 4 bases; unmatched junction nucleotides: 5. This CDR3 spans 13 amino acids. The full variable domain, rest sourced from reference TRBV19 and TRBJ1-2, is DGGITQSPKYLFRKEGQNVTLSCEQNLNHDAMYWYRQDPGQGLRLIYYSQIVNDFQKGDIAEGYSVSREKKESFPLTVTSAQKNPTAFYLCASTRDRLYGYTFGSGTRLTVV.

This CDR3 reads CASSQDKSISSYNEQFF. Here the CDR3 DNA reads TGTGCCAGCAGCCAAGATAAGTCGATCAGCTCCTACAATGAGCAGTTCTTC. The genes are TRBV14 and TRBJ2-1, with unresolved D. Deletions cut 0 bases from V and 0 bases from J, with 12 bases between. Germline V CDR1 and CDR2: SGHDN, FVKESK. The CDR3 spans 17 residues.

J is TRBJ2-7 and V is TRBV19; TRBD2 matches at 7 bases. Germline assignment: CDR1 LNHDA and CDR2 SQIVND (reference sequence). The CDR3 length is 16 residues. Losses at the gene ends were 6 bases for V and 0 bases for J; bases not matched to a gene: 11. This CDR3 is CASSPVITSASYEQYF. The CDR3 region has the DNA TGTGCCAGTAGCCCGGTGATAACTAGCGCCTCCTACGAGCAGTACTTC. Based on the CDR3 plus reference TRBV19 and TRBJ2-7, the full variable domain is DGGITQSPKYLFRKEGQNVTLSCEQNLNHDAMYWYRQDPGQGLRLIYYSQIVNDFQKGDIAEGYSVSREKKESFPLTVTSAQKNPTAFYLCASSPVITSASYEQYFGPGTRLTVT.

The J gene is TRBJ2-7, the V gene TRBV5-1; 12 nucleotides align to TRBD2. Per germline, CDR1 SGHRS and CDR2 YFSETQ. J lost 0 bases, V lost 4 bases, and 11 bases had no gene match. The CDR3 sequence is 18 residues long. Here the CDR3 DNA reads TGCGCCAGCAGCGGGCCGGGACTAGCGGGCGAGAGCTCCTACGAGCAGTACTTC. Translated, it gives CASSGPGLAGESSYEQYF.

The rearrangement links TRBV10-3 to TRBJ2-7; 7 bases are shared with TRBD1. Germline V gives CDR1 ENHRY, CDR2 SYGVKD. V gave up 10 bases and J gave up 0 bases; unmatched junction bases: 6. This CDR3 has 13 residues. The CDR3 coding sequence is TGTGCCACCACCGGACAGGACTCCTACGAGCAGTACTTC. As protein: CATTGQDSYEQYF.

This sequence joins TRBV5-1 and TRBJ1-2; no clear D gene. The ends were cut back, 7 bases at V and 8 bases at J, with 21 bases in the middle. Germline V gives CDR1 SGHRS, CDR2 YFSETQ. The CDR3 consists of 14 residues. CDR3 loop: CASPDLSKRGGYTF. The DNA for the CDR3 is TGCGCCAGCCCAGACCTCTCCAAGCGTGGGGGCTACACCTTC.

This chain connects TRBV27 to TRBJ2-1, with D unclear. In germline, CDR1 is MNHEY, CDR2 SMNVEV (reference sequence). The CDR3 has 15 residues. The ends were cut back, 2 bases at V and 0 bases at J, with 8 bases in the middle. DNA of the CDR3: TGTGCCAGCAGTTTAGCCCCAGTCTCCTACAATGAGCAGTTCTTC. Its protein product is CASSLAPVSYNEQFF.

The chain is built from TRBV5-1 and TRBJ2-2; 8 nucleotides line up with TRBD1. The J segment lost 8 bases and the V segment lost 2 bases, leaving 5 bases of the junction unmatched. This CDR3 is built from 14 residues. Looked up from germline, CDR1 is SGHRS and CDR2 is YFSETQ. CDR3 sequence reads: CASSFPQGAGELFF. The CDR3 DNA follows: TGCGCCAGCAGCTTTCCCCAGGGGGCAGGGGAGCTGTTTTTT. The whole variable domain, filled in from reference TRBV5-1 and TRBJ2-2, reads KAGVTQTPRYLIKTRGQQVTLSCSPISGHRSVSWYQQTPGQGLQFLFEYFSETQRNKGNFPGRFSGRQFSNSRSEMNVSTLELGDSALYLCASSFPQGAGELFFGEGSRLTVL.

The CDR3 nucleotides are TGTGCCAGCAGCCAAGATACAACTACGGGGCAGTTCTTC. This sequence encodes CASSQDTTTGQFF. V is TRBV4-2 and J is TRBJ2-1; D unclear. CDR1 LGHNA and CDR2 YNFKEQ come from the germline V gene. The CDR3 is 13 amino acids. Trimming removed 0 bases from V and 12 bases from J, with 12 bases in between.

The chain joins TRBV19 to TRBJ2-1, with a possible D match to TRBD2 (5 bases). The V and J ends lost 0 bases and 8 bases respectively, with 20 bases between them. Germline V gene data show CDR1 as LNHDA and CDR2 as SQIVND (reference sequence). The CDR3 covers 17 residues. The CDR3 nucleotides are TGTGCCAGTAGTATAGAATCCCGACTACCCCCCTCGGATGAGCAGTTCTTC. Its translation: CASSIESRLPPSDEQFF.

In nucleotides, the CDR3 is TGTGCCAGCAGCTTTCGGACAGGGTGGCTTTCTGGGGCCAACGTCCTGACTTTC. Amino acid sequence: CASSFRTGWLSGANVLTF. The rearrangement links TRBV5-4 to TRBJ2-6, with 8 bases fitting TRBD1. Per germline, CDR1 SGHNT and CDR2 YYREEE (reference sequence). This CDR3 has 18 residues. The V and J ends lost 2 bases and 1 base, in that order; junction bases with no gene match: 8.